The 20 T cell receptor beta chains below come from one sample, sequenced in a study of T cell responses to AZD1222 COVID-19 vaccine. Profiling relied on immunoSEQ multiplex PCR, and the TCRdb table lists in-frame clones only, not all of them. The data show roughly 140,000 clones, with approximately 90% seen just once and about 4.6% held by the top ten. The sample here was peripheral blood, taken on day 0 of AZD1222 vaccination. The origin of the receptors is an adult in good health.

The chain combines TRBV19 with TRBJ2-5, with D unresolved. With 3 bases removed from V and 5 bases from J, the gap between germline ends came to 19 bases. CDR3 size: 16 residues. Looked up from germline, CDR1 is LNHDA and CDR2 is SQIVND (reference sequence). This CDR3 is CASSIGLGKTGETQYF. The CDR3, as DNA: TGTGCCAGTAGTATCGGGCTAGGAAAAACCGGGGAGACCCAGTACTTC. The full variable domain, its missing parts supplied by reference TRBV19 and TRBJ2-5, is DGGITQSPKYLFRKEGQNVTLSCEQNLNHDAMYWYRQDPGQGLRLIYYSQIVNDFQKGDIAEGYSVSREKKESFPLTVTSAQKNPTAFYLCASSIGLGKTGETQYFGPGTRLLVL.

The gene calls are TRBV30 and TRBJ1-6; 9 bases map to TRBD1. Germline V gene data show CDR1 as GTSNPN and CDR2 as SVGIG (reference sequence). The CDR3 is made up of 13 amino acids. The V gene end was trimmed by 3 bases and the J gene end by 10 bases; junction bases not matched to a gene: 4. The CDR3 loop reads CAWSNRGLSPLHF. The DNA of the CDR3 is TGTGCCTGGAGCAACAGGGGGCTCTCACCCCTCCACTTT.

Written as DNA, the CDR3 is TGTGCTTCCCACGGGGGAACCAGCTACGAGCAGTACTTC. This gives the protein CASHGGTSYEQYF. The chain has TRBV7-9 and TRBJ2-7, with D tentatively TRBD2 (6 bases). In germline, CDR1 is SEHNR, CDR2 FQNEAQ (reference sequence). This CDR3 contains 13 residues.

This chain uses TRBV4-3 with TRBJ1-5; D call uncertain. CDR3 length: 13 residues. V shed 6 bases and J shed 10 bases, with 16 bases lying between them. Germline loops: CDR1 LGHNA, CDR2 YSLEER. CDR3 region: CASSRGLLSPQHF. CDR3 DNA sequence: TGCGCCAGCAGTCGCGGGCTTTTGAGCCCCCAGCATTTT.

The genes are TRBV18 and TRBJ2-3; the D gene is possibly TRBD2 (6 bases). V dropped 2 bases and J dropped 5 bases, with 14 bases sitting between them. This CDR3 has 15 residues. Germline-derived CDR1 and CDR2 are KGHSH and LQKENI. CDR3 in DNA: TGTGCCAGCTCACCAAAAGTAACCGGGGGAGATACGCAGTATTTT. It specifies CASSPKVTGGDTQYF. Variable domain in full (rest from reference TRBV18 and TRBJ2-3): NAGVMQNPRHLVRRRGQEARLRCSPMKGHSHVYWYRQLPEEGLKFMVYLQKENIIDESGMPKERFSAEFPKEGPSILRIQQVVRGDSAAYFCASSPKVTGGDTQYFGPGTRLTVL.

The CDR3 coding sequence is TGTGCCAGCAGCTTAGGGGGACTAGCGGCCCCCACCCAGTACTTC. This codes for CASSLGGLAAPTQYF. The V and J genes are TRBV7-8 and TRBJ2-5; 11 nucleotides line up with TRBD2. The CDR3 is made up of 15 amino acids. The ends lost 1 base at V and 8 bases at J; junction bases unmatched: 6. CDR1 and CDR2 from the germline V gene are SGHVS and FQNEAQ.

This clone was recorded a few times. The V gene is TRBV6-2 or TRBV6-3, the J gene TRBJ2-1, with a weak D call TRBD2 (8 bases). The CDR3 has 15 amino acids. Germline assignment: CDR1 MNHEY and CDR2 SVGEGT. Deletions cut 6 bases from V and 1 base from J, with 13 bases between. CDR3 sequence (DNA): TGTGCCAGCAGCAGGGGGACTAGGTCCTACAATGAGCAGTTCTTC. It codes for CASSRGTRSYNEQFF.

This clone has a single count. This CDR3 is also generated by other DNA sequences in the sample. The rearrangement links TRBV9 to TRBJ1-1, with D uncertain. Deletions cut 0 bases from V and 1 base from J, with 7 bases between. The CDR3 consists of 14 residues. Germline V gives CDR1 SGDLS, CDR2 YYNGEE. CDR3 sequence reads: CASSVGGQNTEAFF. CDR3 DNA: TGTGCCAGCAGCGTAGGTGGCCAGAACACTGAAGCTTTCTTT.

The rearrangement links TRBV12-3 or TRBV12-4 to TRBJ1-2, with D possibly matching TRBD1 (6 bases). This CDR3 has 13 amino acids. V gave up 5 bases and J gave up 2 bases, with 9 bases separating them. CDR3 nucleotides: TGTGCCAGCAGTCCTCAGGGGAACTATGGCTACACCTTC. Protein sequence: CASSPQGNYGYTF.

Here the CDR3 reads CASSELAGGSWTGELFF. The DNA for the CDR3 is TGTGCCAGCAGTGAACTAGCGGGAGGTTCGTGGACCGGGGAGCTGTTTTTT. V and J are TRBV6-1 and TRBJ2-2; 11 bases match TRBD2. Germline CDR1 MNHNS, CDR2 SASEGT. The CDR3 loop spans 17 amino acids. The ends lost 2 bases at V and 5 bases at J; junction bases unmatched: 7.

V and J are TRBV27 and TRBJ2-7; 9 bases match TRBD2. Germline V gene lookup returns CDR1 MNHEY and CDR2 SMNVEV (reference sequence). This CDR3 region has 13 residues. With 6 bases clipped from V and 3 bases from J, the junction kept 3 bases outside the gene matches. The CDR3 reads CASSLLAGYEQYF. The CDR3 bases are TGTGCCAGCAGCTTACTAGCGGGCTACGAGCAGTACTTC.

This chain links TRBV12-3 or TRBV12-4 with TRBJ2-2; the match to TRBD1 covers 8 bases. This CDR3 spans 13 amino acids. Losses at the gene ends were 7 bases for V and 6 bases for J; bases not matched to a gene: 4. CDR3 sequence reads: CASINRGSGELFF. The CDR3 DNA reads TGTGCCAGCATTAACAGGGGGTCCGGGGAGCTGTTTTTT.

This clone was found once. The genes are TRBV5-1 and TRBJ2-1; tentatively, D is TRBD1 or TRBD2 (5 bases each). The germline V gene encodes CDR1 SGHRS and CDR2 YFSETQ. V lost 0 bases, J lost 6 bases, and 13 bases lay in between. This CDR3 has 15 residues. DNA of the CDR3: TGCGCCAGCAGCTTGGCCTTATCCGGGGCCAATGAGCAGTTCTTC. Encoded protein: CASSLALSGANEQFF.

This clone has only one observation. The chain employs TRBV5-4 and TRBJ2-7; 11 bases are shared with TRBD2. Germline CDR1 SGHNT, CDR2 YYREEE (reference sequence). This CDR3 contains 14 residues. Unmatched junction bases numbered 5, after V lost 4 bases and J lost 5 bases. The CDR3 coding sequence is TGTGCCAGCAGCCATAAACTAGCGGGAGACGAGCAGTACTTC. Its translation: CASSHKLAGDEQYF.

The chain is built from TRBV6-5 and TRBJ1-1; TRBD1 matches at 7 bases. Germline lookup yields CDR1 MNHEY and CDR2 SVGAGI. This CDR3 comprises 15 residues. V was pared by 6 bases and J by 0 bases, with 7 bases of the junction left unmatched. Here the CDR3 reads CASREDRSLNTEAFF. CDR3 DNA: TGTGCCAGCAGAGAGGACAGGAGTTTGAACACTGAAGCTTTCTTT.

This sequence joins TRBV2 and TRBJ2-7; TRBD1 is a possible D gene (6 bases). This CDR3 contains 14 residues. Trimming stripped 6 bases from V and 6 bases from J, with 18 bases between. CDR1 SNHLY and CDR2 FYNNEI come from the germline V gene. In DNA, the CDR3 is TGTGCCAGCAGCAACCCCCTACAGGGCTCCGAGCAGTACTTC. It yields the protein CASSNPLQGSEQYF.

The chain has TRBV6-5 and TRBJ2-3; D may be TRBD1 (6 bases). V was shortened by 5 bases and J by 0 bases, with 9 bases between the two germline ends. Germline V lookup: CDR1 MNHEY, CDR2 SVGAGI. This CDR3 spans 14 amino acids. This CDR3 reads CASSTTGSTDTQYF. The CDR3 DNA is TGTGCCAGCAGTACCACAGGGAGCACAGATACGCAGTATTTT.

The J gene is TRBJ1-3, the V gene TRBV18; no reliable D call. The V end lost 6 bases, the J end lost 4 bases, and 13 bases lay between the germline ends. Germline-derived CDR1 and CDR2 are KGHSH and LQKENI. This CDR3 is built from 14 residues. The CDR3 loop reads CASSPDLGGNTIYF. CDR3 DNA sequence: TGTGCCAGCTCGCCTGACCTCGGGGGAAACACCATATATTTT.

The chain has TRBV4-2 and TRBJ2-7, with 9 bases aligning to TRBD2. CDR1 and CDR2 from the germline V gene are LGHNA and YNFKEQ. This CDR3 is 15 amino acids long. The V gene end was trimmed by 4 bases and the J gene end by 2 bases; junction bases not matched to a gene: 6. DNA for the CDR3: TGTGCCAGCAGCCGGTCCCTAGCGGGACCCTACGAGCAGTACTTC. Translating it yields CASSRSLAGPYEQYF.

This chain connects TRBV5-5 to TRBJ1-1; D possibly corresponds to TRBD1 (5 bases). Germline loops: CDR1 SGHKS, CDR2 YYEKEE (reference sequence). The CDR3 is 12 amino acids. Trimming took off 0 bases at V and 10 bases at J, with 10 bases between the two ends. CDR3 residues: CASSLDGRGAFF. The DNA of the CDR3 is TGTGCCAGCAGCTTGGATGGGAGGGGAGCTTTCTTT.